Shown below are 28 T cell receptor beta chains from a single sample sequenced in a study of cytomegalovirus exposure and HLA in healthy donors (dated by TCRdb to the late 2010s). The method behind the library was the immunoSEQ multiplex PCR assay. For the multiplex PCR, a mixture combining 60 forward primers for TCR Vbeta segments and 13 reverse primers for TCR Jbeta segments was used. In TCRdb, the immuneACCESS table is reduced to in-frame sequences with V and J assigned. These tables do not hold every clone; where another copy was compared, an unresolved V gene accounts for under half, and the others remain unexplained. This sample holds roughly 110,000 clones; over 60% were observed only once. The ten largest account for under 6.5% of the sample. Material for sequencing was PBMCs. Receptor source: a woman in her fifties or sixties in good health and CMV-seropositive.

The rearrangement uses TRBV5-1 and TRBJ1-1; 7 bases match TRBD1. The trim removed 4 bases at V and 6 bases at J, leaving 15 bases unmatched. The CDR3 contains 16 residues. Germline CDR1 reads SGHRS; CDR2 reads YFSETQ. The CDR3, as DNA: TGCGCCAGCAGCCTCACCCTCGCAGGGGGTCAGGCTGAAGCTTTCTTT. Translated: CASSLTLAGGQAEAFF.

This CDR3 reads CAWSGSRVDQPQHF. Here the CDR3 DNA reads TGTGCCTGGAGTGGAAGCAGGGTCGATCAGCCCCAGCATTTT. The gene calls are TRBV30 and TRBJ1-5; possibly TRBD1 for D (5 bases). Germline V gene lookup returns CDR1 GTSNPN and CDR2 SVGIG (reference sequence). This CDR3 has 14 residues. V was cut by 1 base and J by 5 bases, with 12 bases left in between. Looking up the rest from reference TRBV30 and TRBJ1-5 gives the full variable domain: SQTIHQWPATLVQPVGSPLSLECTVEGTSNPNLYWYRQAAGRGLQLLFYSVGIGQISSEVPQNLSASRPQDRQFILSSKKLLLSDSGFYLCAWSGSRVDQPQHFGDGTRLSIL.

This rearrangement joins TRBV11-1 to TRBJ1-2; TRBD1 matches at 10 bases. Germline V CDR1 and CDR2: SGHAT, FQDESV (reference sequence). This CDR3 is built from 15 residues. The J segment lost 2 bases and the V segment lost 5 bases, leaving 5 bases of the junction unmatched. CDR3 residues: CASSPRQGANYGYTF. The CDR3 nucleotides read TGTGCCAGCAGCCCTCGACAGGGGGCGAACTATGGCTACACCTTC.

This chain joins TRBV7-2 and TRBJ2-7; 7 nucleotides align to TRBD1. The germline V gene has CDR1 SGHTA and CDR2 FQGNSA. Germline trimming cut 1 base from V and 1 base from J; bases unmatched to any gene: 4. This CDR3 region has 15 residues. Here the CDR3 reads CASSLDYRGSYEQYF. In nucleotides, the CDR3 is TGTGCCAGCAGCTTAGATTACAGGGGTTCCTACGAGCAGTACTTC.

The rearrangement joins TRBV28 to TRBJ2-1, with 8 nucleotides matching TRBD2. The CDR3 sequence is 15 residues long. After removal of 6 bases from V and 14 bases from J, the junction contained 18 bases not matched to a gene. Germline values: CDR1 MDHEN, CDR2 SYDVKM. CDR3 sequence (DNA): TGTGCCAGCAGCTCTTATGCGGGGGGCTCCCCCGAGGAGTTCTTC. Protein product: CASSSYAGGSPEEFF.

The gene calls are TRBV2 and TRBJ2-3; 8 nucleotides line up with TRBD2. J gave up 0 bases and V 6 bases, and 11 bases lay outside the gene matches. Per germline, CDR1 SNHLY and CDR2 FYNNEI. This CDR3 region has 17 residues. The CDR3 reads CASRRRAGGLSTDTQYF. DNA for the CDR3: TGTGCCAGCAGACGAAGGGCGGGGGGCCTTAGCACAGATACGCAGTATTTT.

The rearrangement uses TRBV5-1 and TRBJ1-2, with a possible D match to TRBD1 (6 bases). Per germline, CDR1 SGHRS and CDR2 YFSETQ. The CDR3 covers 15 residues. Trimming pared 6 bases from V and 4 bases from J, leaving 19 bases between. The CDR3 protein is CASTGATTGGYGYTF. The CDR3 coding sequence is TGCGCCAGCACCGGGGCGACGACAGGCGGCTATGGCTACACCTTC.

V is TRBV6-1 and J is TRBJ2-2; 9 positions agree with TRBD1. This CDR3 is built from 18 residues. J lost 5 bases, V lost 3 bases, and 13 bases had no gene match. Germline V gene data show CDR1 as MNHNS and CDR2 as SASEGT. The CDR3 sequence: CASSDPPWDREVTGELFF. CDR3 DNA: TGTGCCAGCAGTGACCCCCCCTGGGACAGGGAGGTGACCGGGGAGCTGTTTTTT.

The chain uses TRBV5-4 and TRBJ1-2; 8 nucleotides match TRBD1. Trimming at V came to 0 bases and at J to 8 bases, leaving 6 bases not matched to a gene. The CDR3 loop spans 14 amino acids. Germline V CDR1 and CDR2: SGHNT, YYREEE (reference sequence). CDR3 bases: TGTGCCAGCAGCTTGGCCGGCGGACAGGGAGGCTACACCTTC. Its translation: CASSLAGGQGGYTF.

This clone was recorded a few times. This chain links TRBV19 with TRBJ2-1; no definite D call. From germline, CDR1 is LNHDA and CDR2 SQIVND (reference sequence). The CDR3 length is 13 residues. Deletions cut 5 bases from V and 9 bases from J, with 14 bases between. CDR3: CASSLGRVGEQFF. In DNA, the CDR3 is TGTGCCAGTAGTCTAGGACGGGTGGGTGAGCAGTTCTTC.

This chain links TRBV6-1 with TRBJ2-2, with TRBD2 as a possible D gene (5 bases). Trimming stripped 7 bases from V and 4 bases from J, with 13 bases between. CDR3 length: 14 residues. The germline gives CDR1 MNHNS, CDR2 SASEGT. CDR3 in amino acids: CASTGLQGTGELFF. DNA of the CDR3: TGTGCCAGCACAGGACTCCAAGGCACCGGGGAGCTGTTTTTT.

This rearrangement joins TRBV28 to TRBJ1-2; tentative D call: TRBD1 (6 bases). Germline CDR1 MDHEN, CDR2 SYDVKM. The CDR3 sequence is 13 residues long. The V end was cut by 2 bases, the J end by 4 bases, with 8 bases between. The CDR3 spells CASSLTGSYGYTF. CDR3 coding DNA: TGTGCCAGCAGTTTAACAGGGTCCTATGGCTACACCTTC.

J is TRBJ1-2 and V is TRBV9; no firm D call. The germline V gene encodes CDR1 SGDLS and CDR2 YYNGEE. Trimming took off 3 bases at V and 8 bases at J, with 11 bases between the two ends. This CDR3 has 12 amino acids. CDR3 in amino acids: CASSAGWLGYTF. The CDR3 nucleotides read TGTGCCAGCAGCGCCGGGTGGTTGGGCTACACCTTC.

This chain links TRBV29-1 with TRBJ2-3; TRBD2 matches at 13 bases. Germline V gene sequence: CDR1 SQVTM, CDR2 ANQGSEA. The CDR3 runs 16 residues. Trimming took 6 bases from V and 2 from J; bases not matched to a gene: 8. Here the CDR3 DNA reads TGCAGCGTGTCCGGGACTAGCGGGACCAACACAGATACGCAGTATTTT. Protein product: CSVSGTSGTNTDTQYF.

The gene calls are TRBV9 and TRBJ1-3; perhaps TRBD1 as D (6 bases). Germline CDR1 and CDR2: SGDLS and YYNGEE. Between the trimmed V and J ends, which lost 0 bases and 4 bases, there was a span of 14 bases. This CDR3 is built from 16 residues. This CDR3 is CASSVGGGVGGNTIYF. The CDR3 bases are TGTGCCAGCAGCGTAGGAGGGGGAGTGGGAGGAAACACCATATATTTT. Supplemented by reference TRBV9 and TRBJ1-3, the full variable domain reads DSGVTQTPKHLITATGQRVTLRCSPRSGDLSVYWYQQSLDQGLQFLIQYYNGEERAKGNILERFSAQQFPDLHSELNLSSLELGDSALYFCASSVGGGVGGNTIYFGEGSWLTVV.

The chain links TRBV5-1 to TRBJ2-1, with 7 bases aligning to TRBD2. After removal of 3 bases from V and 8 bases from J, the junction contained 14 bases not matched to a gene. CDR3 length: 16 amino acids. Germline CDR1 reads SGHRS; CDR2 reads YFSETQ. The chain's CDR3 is CASSSRLRRETDEQFF. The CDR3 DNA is TGCGCCAGCAGCTCCCGACTTCGGCGGGAGACGGATGAGCAGTTCTTC.

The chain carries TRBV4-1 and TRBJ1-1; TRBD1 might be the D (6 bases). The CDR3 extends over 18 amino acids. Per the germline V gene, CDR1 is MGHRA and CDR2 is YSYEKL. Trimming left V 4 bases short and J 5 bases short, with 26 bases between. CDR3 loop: CASSPWGRGASLSTEAFF. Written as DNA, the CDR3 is TGCGCCAGCAGCCCATGGGGGCGAGGGGCCTCGTTGAGTACTGAAGCTTTCTTT.

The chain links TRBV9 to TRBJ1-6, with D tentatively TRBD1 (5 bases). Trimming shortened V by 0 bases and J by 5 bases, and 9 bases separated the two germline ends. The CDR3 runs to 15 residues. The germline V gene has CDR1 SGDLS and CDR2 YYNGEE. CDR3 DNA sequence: TGTGCCAGCAGCGTAGCGGGAGGGGATAATTCACCCCTCCACTTT. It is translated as CASSVAGGDNSPLHF.

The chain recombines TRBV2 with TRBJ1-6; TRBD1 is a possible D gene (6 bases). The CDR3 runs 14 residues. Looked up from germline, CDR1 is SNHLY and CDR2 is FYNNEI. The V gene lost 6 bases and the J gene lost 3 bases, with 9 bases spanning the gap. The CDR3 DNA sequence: TGTGCCAGCAGCCAACAGGGCTATAATTCACCCCTCCACTTT. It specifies CASSQQGYNSPLHF.

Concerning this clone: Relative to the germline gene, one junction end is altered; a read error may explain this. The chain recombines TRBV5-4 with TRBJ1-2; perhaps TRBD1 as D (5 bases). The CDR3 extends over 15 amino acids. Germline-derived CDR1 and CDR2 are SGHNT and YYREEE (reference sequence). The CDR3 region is CASRPDSPANYGYIF. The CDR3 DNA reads TGTGCCAGCAGACCTGACAGCCCAGCTAACTATGGCTACATCTTC.

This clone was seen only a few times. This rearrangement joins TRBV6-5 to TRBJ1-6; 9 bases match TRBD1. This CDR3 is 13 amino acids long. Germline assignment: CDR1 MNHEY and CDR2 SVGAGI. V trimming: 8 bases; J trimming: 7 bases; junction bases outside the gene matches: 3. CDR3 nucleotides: TGTGCCAGCTCAGACAGGGGGAATTCACCCCTCCACTTT. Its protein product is CASSDRGNSPLHF.

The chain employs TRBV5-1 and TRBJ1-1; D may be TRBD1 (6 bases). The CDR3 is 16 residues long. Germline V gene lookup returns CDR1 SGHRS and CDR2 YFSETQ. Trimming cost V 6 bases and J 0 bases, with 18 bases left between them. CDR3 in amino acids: CASTRGGLPMNTEAFF. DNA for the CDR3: TGCGCCAGCACGAGGGGGGGGCTCCCTATGAACACTGAAGCTTTCTTT.

The CDR3: CASSGRQGADEKLFF. CDR3 bases: TGTGCCAGCAGCGGACGCCAGGGGGCCGATGAAAAACTGTTTTTT. The chain recombines TRBV25-1 with TRBJ1-4, with TRBD1 identical over 8 bases. The CDR3 has 15 amino acids. V gave up 6 bases and J gave up 6 bases; unmatched junction bases: 9. Germline lookup yields CDR1 MGHDK and CDR2 SYGVNS. The variable domain in full, completed from reference TRBV25-1 and TRBJ1-4, reads EADIYQTPRYLVIGTGKKITLECSQTMGHDKMYWYQQDPGMELHLIHYSYGVNSTEKGDLSSESTVSRIRTEHFPLTLESARPSHTSQYLCASSGRQGADEKLFFGSGTQLSVL.

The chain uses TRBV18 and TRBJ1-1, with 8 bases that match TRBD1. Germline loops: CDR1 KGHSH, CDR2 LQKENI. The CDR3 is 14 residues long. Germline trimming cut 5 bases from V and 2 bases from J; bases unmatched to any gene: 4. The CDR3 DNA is TGTGCCAGCTCATTTGGACAGGGAAACACTGAAGCTTTCTTT. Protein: CASSFGQGNTEAFF.

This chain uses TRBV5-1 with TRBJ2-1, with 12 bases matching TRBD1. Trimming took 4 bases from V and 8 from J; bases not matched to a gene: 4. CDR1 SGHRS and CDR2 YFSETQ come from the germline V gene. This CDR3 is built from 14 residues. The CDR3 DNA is TGCGCCAGCAGCCTGGGACAGGGGGCAGATGAGCAGTTCTTC. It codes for CASSLGQGADEQFF.

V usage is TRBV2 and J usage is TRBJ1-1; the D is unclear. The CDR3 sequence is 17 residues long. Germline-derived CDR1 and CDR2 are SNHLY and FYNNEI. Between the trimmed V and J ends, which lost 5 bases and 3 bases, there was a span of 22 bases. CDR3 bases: TGTGCCAGCAGTTACGACTATCTCCACGATGACTACACTGAAGCTTTCTTT. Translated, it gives CASSYDYLHDDYTEAFF. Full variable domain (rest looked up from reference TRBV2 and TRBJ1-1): EPEVTQTPSHQVTQMGQEVILRCVPISNHLYFYWYRQILGQKVEFLVSFYNNEISEKSEIFDDQFSVERPDGSNFTLKIRSTKLEDSAMYFCASSYDYLHDDYTEAFFGQGTRLTVV.

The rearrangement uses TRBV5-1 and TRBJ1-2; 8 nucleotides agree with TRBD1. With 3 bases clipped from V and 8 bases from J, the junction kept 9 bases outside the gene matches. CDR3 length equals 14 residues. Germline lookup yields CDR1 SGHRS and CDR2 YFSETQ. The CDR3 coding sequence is TGCGCCAGCAGCTCAAGCACAGGGGGGGAAGGCTACACCTTC. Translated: CASSSSTGGEGYTF.

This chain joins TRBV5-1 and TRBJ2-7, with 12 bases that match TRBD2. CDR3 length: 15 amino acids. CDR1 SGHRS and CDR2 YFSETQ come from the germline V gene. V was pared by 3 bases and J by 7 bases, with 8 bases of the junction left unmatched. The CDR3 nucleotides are TGCGCCAGCAGCTCTGCTAGCGGGGGGGCTCAAGAGCAGTACTTC. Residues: CASSSASGGAQEQYF.